Listed below are T cell receptor beta chains from one sample, sequenced in a study of tumor and adjacent non-tumor tissue in lung cancer. TCRdb reprocessed the multiplex PCR reads with MiXCR, giving one entry per CDR3 protein. The sample has under 95,000 distinct CDR3 sequences, 61% seen once. Sequences were obtained from lung tumor tissue. Source of these receptors: a man aged 65-85 years with non-small cell lung cancer. CDR3s include the opening cysteine and the closing phenylalanine or tryptophan. The D gene is left open where the match is weak. Clone size, where shown, is once, few, many, or a class for clones that have expanded.

CDR3: CANTRGDPREAQYF
DNA: TGTGCCAACACCCGGGGTGATCCACGAGAGGCCCAGTACTTC
D: .
size: few
J: TRBJ2-5
V: TRBV11-1

CDR3: CASSYSISGGKNIQYF
DNA: TGTGCCAGCAGTTACTCGATTAGCGGGGGCAAAAACATTCAGTACTTC
D: TRBD2
size: many
J: TRBJ2-4
V: TRBV6-5

CDR3: CAWTQGLNQPQHF
DNA: TGTGCCTGGACACAGGGCTTGAATCAGCCCCAGCATTTT
D: .
size: few
J: TRBJ1-5
V: TRBV30

CDR3: CASSLSGMEDTQYF
DNA: TGTGCCAGCAGCCTGAGCGGGATGGAAGATACGCAGTATTTT
D: TRBD2
size: few
J: TRBJ2-3
V: TRBV11-2

CDR3: CASSFDEEKLFF
DNA: TGCGCCAGCAGCTTCGACGAAGAAAAACTGTTTTTT
D: .
size: many
J: TRBJ1-4
V: TRBV5-1

CDR3: CASSPGLGEAQYF
DNA: TGTGCTAGCAGCCCAGGCTTGGGAGAGGCCCAGTACTTT
D: .
size: few
J: TRBJ2-5
V: TRBV11-3

CDR3: CASRGGQGALGRLNTDTQYF
DNA: TGTGCCAGCAGGGGTGGACAGGGGGCGCTTGGGAGATTGAACACAGATACGCAGTATTTT
D: TRBD1
size: few
J: TRBJ2-3
V: TRBV2

CDR3: CAGNGPTDEQFF
DNA: TGTGCCGGCAATGGTCCTACGGACGAGCAGTTCTTC
D: .
size: .
J: TRBJ2-1
V: TRBV6-2/TRBV6-3

CDR3: CASSQHAAYEQYF
DNA: TGTGCCAGCAGTCAACATGCTGCCTACGAGCAGTACTTC
D: .
size: .
J: TRBJ2-7
V: TRBV6-1

CDR3: CSVFARVGPRGYEQYF
DNA: TGCAGCGTTTTTGCGCGCGTAGGGCCCAGGGGCTACGAGCAGTACTTC
D: .
size: many
J: TRBJ2-7
V: TRBV29-1

CDR3: CDSSEAPGIGEQYF
DNA: TGTGACAGCAGTGAAGCCCCGGGGATAGGCGAGCAGTACTTC
D: .
size: .
J: TRBJ2-7
V: TRBV2

CDR3: CVSSPRQDGYKQYF
DNA: TGTGTCAGCAGCCCAAGACAAGACGGGTACAAGCAGTACTTC
D: .
size: .
J: TRBJ2-7
V: TRBV6-1

CDR3: CASSQESARRGNDTQYF
DNA: TGCGCCAGCAGCCAAGAGAGTGCGCGGAGGGGCAACGATACGCAGTATTTT
D: .
size: .
J: TRBJ2-3
V: TRBV4-1

CDR3: CASRSDRYDYTF
DNA: TGCGCCAGCAGGAGCGACAGATATGACTACACCTTC
D: .
size: .
J: TRBJ1-2
V: TRBV5-1

CDR3: CASSQPGRSEQYF
DNA: TGCGCCAGCAGTCAGCCTGGACGGAGCGAGCAGTACTTC
D: .
size: many
J: TRBJ2-7
V: TRBV5-1

CDR3: CTSGSPRGRGGSGTNVLTF
DNA: TGTACCAGCGGCTCCCCGAGGGGAAGAGGGGGCTCTGGGACCAACGTCCTGACTTTC
D: TRBD1
size: .
J: TRBJ2-6
V: TRBV11-2

CDR3: CSVVLMVGERSGYTF
DNA: TGCAGCGTTGTTCTAATGGTAGGAGAGCGGTCGGGTTACACCTTC
D: .
size: .
J: TRBJ1-2
V: TRBV29-1

CDR3: CASSQQGGWYEQYF
DNA: TGTGCCAGCAGCCAACAGGGGGGTTGGTACGAGCAGTACTTC
D: .
size: many
J: TRBJ2-7
V: TRBV14

CDR3: CASSPLRLGAGYTIYF
DNA: TGCGCCAGCAGCCCTCTCCGCCTGGGGGCCGGATACACCATATATTTT
D: .
size: .
J: TRBJ1-3
V: TRBV11-2

CDR3: CSARDSGGPYEQYF
DNA: TGCAGTGCTAGGGATAGCGGGGGGCCCTACGAGCAGTACTTC
D: TRBD2
size: many
J: TRBJ2-7
V: TRBV20-1

CDR3: CASTVAGTRNEQFF
DNA: TGTGCTAGCACCGTCGCCGGGACTAGAAATGAGCAGTTCTTC
D: TRBD2
size: .
J: TRBJ2-1
V: TRBV12-3/TRBV12-4

CDR3: CASSQERVSTEAFF
DNA: TGTGCCAGCAGCCAAGAAAGGGTTAGCACTGAAGCTTTCTTT
D: .
size: many
J: TRBJ1-1
V: TRBV14

CDR3: CASSPCRGTEAFF
DNA: TGTGCCAGCAGCCCATGCAGGGGCACTGAAGCTTTCTTT
D: .
size: few
J: TRBJ1-1
V: TRBV13

CDR3: CATSDPGQGTVGELFF
DNA: TGTGCCACCAGTGATCCGGGACAGGGAACAGTCGGGGAGCTGTTTTTT
D: TRBD1
size: many
J: TRBJ2-2
V: TRBV24-1

CDR3: CASSYSMAETDTQYF
DNA: TGTGCTAGCAGTTACTCGATGGCAGAGACAGATACGCAGTATTTT
D: .
size: .
J: TRBJ2-3
V: TRBV6-5

CDR3: CSATVDGAKNIQYF
DNA: TGCAGTGCTACCGTGGACGGAGCCAAAAACATTCAGTACTTC
D: .
size: .
J: TRBJ2-4
V: TRBV20-1

CDR3: CSSSRRDRGRGGTEAFF
DNA: TGTTCCAGCAGCCGCCGGGACAGGGGGCGCGGGGGCACTGAAGCTTTCTTT
D: TRBD1
size: .
J: TRBJ1-1
V: TRBV28

CDR3: CACQRLAPDDGGMFF
DNA: TGTGCCTGCCAAAGGCTAGCGCCTGATGACGGGGGGATGTTTTTT
D: TRBD2
size: .
J: TRBJ2-2
V: TRBV30

CDR3: CASKWTENTGEPFF
DNA: TGTGCCAGCAAGTGGACAGAGAACACCGGGGAGCCGTTTTTT
D: .
size: .
J: TRBJ2-2
V: TRBV4-2

CDR3: CAIKGFRNTGDLFF
DNA: TGTGCCATCAAAGGGTTCCGGAACACCGGGGACCTGTTTTTT
D: .
size: .
J: TRBJ2-2
V: TRBV6-1